The 7 T cell receptor beta chains listed next were all sequenced from one sample in a study of blood T cell repertoires in COVID-19. Assay: immunoSEQ multiplex PCR; the TCRdb copy retains only in-frame clones and omits some. Of about 120,000 clones in the sample, about four fifths were seen once. Input material: peripheral blood. The source of these receptors is a man between 65 and 85 years old with acute or convalescent COVID-19.

This clone was counted a few times. The V and J genes are TRBV27 and TRBJ2-3; 11 bases line up with TRBD2. The trim removed 5 bases at V and 5 bases at J, leaving 9 bases unmatched. Germline-derived CDR1 and CDR2 are MNHEY and SMNVEV (reference sequence). The CDR3 is 16 residues long. The CDR3 loop reads CASSIIAGGPGDTQYF. The CDR3 DNA is TGTGCCAGCAGTATTATAGCGGGGGGGCCGGGAGATACGCAGTATTTT.

The chain has TRBV27 and TRBJ1-6, with D possibly matching TRBD1 (5 bases). Germline loops: CDR1 MNHEY, CDR2 SMNVEV (reference sequence). The CDR3 spans 19 residues. Between the trimmed V and J ends, which lost 3 bases and 4 bases, there was a span of 22 bases. The CDR3 sequence is CASSFFSPGKEYYNSPLHF. CDR3 DNA sequence: TGTGCCAGCAGTTTTTTTTCGCCAGGGAAAGAATATTATAATTCACCCCTCCACTTT.

This chain uses TRBV6-2 or TRBV6-3 with TRBJ1-2; 7 positions agree with TRBD1. Germline lookup yields CDR1 MNHEY and CDR2 SVGEGT. J gave up 4 bases and V 5 bases, and 10 bases lay outside the gene matches. The CDR3 is 15 residues long. As DNA, the CDR3 is TGTGCCAGCAGTAACCAAGACAGGGAACTCTATGGCTACACCTTC. Its translation is CASSNQDRELYGYTF.

There are a few counts of this clone. The J gene is TRBJ2-3, the V gene TRBV12-5, with 9 positions matching TRBD2. The germline V gene encodes CDR1 LGHNT and CDR2 FRNRAP. The CDR3 is 16 residues long. The J segment lost 5 bases and the V segment lost 4 bases, leaving 10 bases of the junction unmatched. CDR3 DNA sequence: TGTGCTAGTGGTTCCTCAAGCGGGGGGTATGGAGATACGCAGTATTTT. Its protein product is CASGSSSGGYGDTQYF.

This clone has a single count. The chain is built from TRBV5-1 and TRBJ1-4, with 7 bases identical to TRBD1. CDR1 and CDR2 from the germline V gene are SGHRS and YFSETQ. The CDR3 runs 16 residues. V shed 2 bases, J shed 3 bases, and the junction held 7 bases outside the gene matches. The CDR3 protein is CASSFGPDRSNEKLFF. Written as DNA, the CDR3 is TGCGCCAGCAGCTTCGGCCCGGACAGGTCTAATGAAAAACTGTTTTTT.

The chain links TRBV5-1 to TRBJ1-1, with TRBD1 identical over 8 bases. The trim removed 9 bases at V and 1 base at J, leaving 11 bases unmatched. CDR1 is SGHRS, CDR2 YFSETQ, per germline. The CDR3 contains 15 residues. CDR3 DNA: TGCGCCACCCCCCCCGGACAGGGCTGGAACACTGAAGCTTTCTTT. Translating gives CATPPGQGWNTEAFF.

The CDR3 spells CASSYQDRRYGYTF. The CDR3 nucleotides are TGTGCCAGCAGTTACCAGGACAGGCGTTATGGCTACACCTTC. The chain carries TRBV6-2 or TRBV6-3 and TRBJ1-2; 7 positions agree with TRBD1. Germline V lookup: CDR1 MNHEY, CDR2 SVGEGT. The CDR3 runs 14 residues. The V segment lost 2 bases and the J segment 5 bases; nucleotides outside the gene matches: 5.